The 21 T cell receptor beta chains below all came from one sample that was sequenced in a study of T-cell memory formation after mild COVID-19. MiXCR, run by TCRdb on the 5' RACE reads, gives a single entry per CDR3 protein. The table has some 150,000 distinct CDR3 sequences, 11% to 15% seen once. Sequencing was carried out using PBMCs or a T cell subset sorted from them (not recorded which). Source of these receptors: an adult woman who had mild COVID-19 (a few samples of this study predate the infection). Cell type and time point are not known.

This clonotype occurred a few times. The chain recombines TRBV4-1 with TRBJ2-7; 10 positions agree with TRBD1. This CDR3 spans 16 amino acids. V dropped 0 bases and J dropped 4; count of bases not matched to a gene: 6. Germline assignment: CDR1 MGHRA and CDR2 YSYEKL. The CDR3 spells CASSQDWDRGKYEQYF. DNA for the CDR3: TGCGCCAGCAGCCAAGACTGGGACAGGGGTAAATACGAGCAGTACTTC.

This chain uses TRBV13 with TRBJ2-1; D is perhaps TRBD1 (6 bases). Between the trimmed V and J ends, which lost 4 bases and 9 bases, there was a span of 16 bases. CDR1 is PRHDT, CDR2 FYEKMQ, per germline (reference sequence). This CDR3 comprises 14 residues. The CDR3 is CASSSQRQGREQFF. DNA of the CDR3: TGTGCCAGCAGCTCTCAACGCCAGGGGCGTGAGCAGTTCTTC.

This clonotype has a handful of counts. The chain couples TRBV7-8 to TRBJ1-2; D call uncertain. Trimming stripped 1 base from V and 4 bases from J, with 10 bases between. CDR3 size: 14 residues. The germline gives CDR1 SGHVS, CDR2 FQNEAQ. The CDR3 spells CASSLDSLSYGYTF. The CDR3 DNA reads TGTGCCAGCAGCTTAGACAGTCTTAGCTATGGCTACACCTTC.

The chain combines TRBV11-1 with TRBJ2-3, with a weak D call TRBD2 (6 bases). The V end lost 5 bases, the J end lost 2 bases, and 17 bases lay between the germline ends. This CDR3 has 16 amino acids. Germline values: CDR1 SGHAT, CDR2 FQDESV (reference sequence). The chain's CDR3 is CASSLLGGTITDTQYF. The CDR3 DNA is TGTGCCAGCAGCCTGCTGGGGGGTACCATCACAGATACGCAGTATTTT.

In nucleotides, the CDR3 is TGTGCCAGCAGTGACTCTTCGAGAGGAGATAATTCACCCCTCCACTTT. It is translated as CASSDSSRGDNSPLHF. The rearrangement links TRBV6-4 to TRBJ1-6, with D unclear. Germline loops: CDR1 MRHNA, CDR2 SNTAGT. The CDR3 spans 16 residues. The V gene lost 0 bases and the J gene lost 5 bases, with 11 bases spanning the gap.

The rearrangement uses TRBV12-3 or TRBV12-4 and TRBJ2-7, with D unclear. This CDR3 has 11 amino acids. Trimming took off 4 bases at V and 5 bases at J, with 6 bases between the two ends. CDR3 bases: TGTGCCAGCAGTTCGATAGACGAGCAGTACTTC. Translated, it gives CASSSIDEQYF.

A few counts support this clonotype. This chain uses TRBV4-1 with TRBJ2-3; possible D gene TRBD2, 5 bases. CDR1 and CDR2 from the germline V gene are MGHRA and YSYEKL. V lost 4 bases, J lost 0 bases, and 11 bases lay in between. This CDR3 has 15 residues. This chain's CDR3 is CASSLTRTSTDTQYF. The CDR3, as DNA: TGCGCCAGCAGCCTAACCCGGACTAGCACAGATACGCAGTATTTT.

This chain joins TRBV4-2 and TRBJ1-1; D unresolved. This CDR3 is 15 amino acids long. With 0 bases removed from V and 6 bases from J, the gap between germline ends came to 14 bases. Germline V lookup: CDR1 LGHNA, CDR2 YNFKEQ. This chain's CDR3 is CASSQDIGWGSEAFF. The DNA of the CDR3 is TGTGCCAGCAGCCAAGATATAGGATGGGGTTCTGAAGCTTTCTTT.

The chain employs TRBV29-1 and TRBJ1-1; D might be TRBD1 (5 bases). The CDR3 loop spans 13 amino acids. The germline CDR1 and CDR2 sequences are SQVTM and ANQGSEA. V shed 7 bases and J shed 1 base, with 13 bases lying between them. For the CDR3, the DNA is TGCAGCGCCCAAGGGGCAGCGAACACTGAAGCTTTCTTT. It translates to CSAQGAANTEAFF. Based on the CDR3 plus reference TRBV29-1 and TRBJ1-1, the full variable domain is SAVISQKPSRDICQRGTSLTIQCQVDSQVTMMFWYRQQPGQSLTLIATANQGSEATYESGFVIDKFPISRPNLTFSTLTVSNMSPEDSSIYLCSAQGAANTEAFFGQGTRLTVV.

The J gene is TRBJ2-3, the V gene TRBV24-1; weak D call: TRBD2 (5 bases). Trimming removed 6 bases from V and 5 bases from J, with 5 bases in between. CDR1 is KGHDR and CDR2 is SFDVKD in the germline V gene. The CDR3 has 11 residues. The CDR3 region is CATSRGDTQYF. The CDR3 nucleotides are TGTGCCACCAGTCGGGGAGATACGCAGTATTTT.

The sample holds a few counts of this clonotype. The chain links TRBV7-9 to TRBJ1-5; no clear D. Germline values: CDR1 SEHNR, CDR2 FQNEAQ (reference sequence). The length of the CDR3 is 12 residues. The V gene lost 8 bases and the J gene lost 4 bases, with 9 bases spanning the gap. The CDR3 spells CASSRTNQPQHF. CDR3 bases: TGTGCCAGCTCACGGACTAATCAGCCCCAGCATTTT.

The chain carries TRBV20-1 and TRBJ1-5; D gene unclear. The CDR3 contains 14 residues. With 5 bases removed from V and 4 bases from J, the gap between germline ends came to 15 bases. Germline V gene sequence: CDR1 DFQATT, CDR2 SNEGSKA (reference sequence). The CDR3 is CSAYEWEGNQPQHF. CDR3 sequence (DNA): TGCAGTGCTTATGAATGGGAGGGAAATCAGCCCCAGCATTTT.

This clonotype has a handful of counts. This chain uses TRBV15 with TRBJ1-4; D not resolved. The CDR3 consists of 17 residues. Trimming removed 4 bases from V and 10 bases from J, with 25 bases in between. Germline V gives CDR1 LNHNV, CDR2 YYDKDF (reference sequence). The CDR3 loop is CATSTPVGGNPSGKLFF. In DNA form, the CDR3 reads TGTGCCACCAGCACCCCGGTTGGAGGGAATCCGTCTGGAAAACTGTTTTTT.

This rearrangement joins TRBV4-1 to TRBJ1-5, with D tentatively TRBD1 (6 bases). Germline assignment: CDR1 MGHRA and CDR2 YSYEKL. Deletions cut 1 base from V and 5 bases from J, with 18 bases between. The length of the CDR3 is 17 residues. The CDR3 sequence is CASSQGPEGGGDQPQHF. DNA for the CDR3: TGCGCCAGCAGCCAAGGACCGGAGGGGGGGGGAGATCAGCCCCAGCATTTT.

In regard to this clonotype: A much larger clone is a single base away; this may be a read error. The chain has TRBV7-9 and TRBJ2-7; possibly TRBD1 for D (5 bases). CDR3 length: 13 amino acids. From germline, CDR1 is SEHNR and CDR2 FQNEAQ (reference sequence). V lost 5 bases, J lost 2 bases, and 10 bases lay in between. In DNA form, the CDR3 reads TGTGCCAGCAGCCACAGGTACACCTACGAGCAGTACTTC. The encoded protein is CASSHRYTYEQYF.

The chain has TRBV5-6 and TRBJ1-1; D remains ambiguous. The CDR3 length is 12 residues. The ends were cut back, 7 bases at V and 0 bases at J, with 7 bases in the middle. The germline V gene has CDR1 SGHDT and CDR2 YYEEEE. The CDR3 reads CASGLLNTEAFF. CDR3 DNA sequence: TGTGCCAGCGGACTCTTGAACACTGAAGCTTTCTTT.

The gene calls are TRBV7-2 and TRBJ2-3; D perhaps matches TRBD1 (5 bases). CDR3 length: 14 residues. Germline V gives CDR1 SGHTA, CDR2 FQGNSA. With 4 bases removed from V and 5 bases from J, the gap between germline ends came to 13 bases. CDR3: CASSSTRVGDTQYF. CDR3 nucleotides: TGTGCCAGCAGCTCGACCAGGGTCGGAGATACGCAGTATTTT.

The rearrangement links TRBV4-1 to TRBJ2-1; TRBD2 aligns across 13 bases. The trim removed 7 bases at V and 10 bases at J, leaving 13 bases unmatched. The germline V gene encodes CDR1 MGHRA and CDR2 YSYEKL. CDR3 length: 16 residues. CDR3 protein: CASTHGGTSGVGEQFF. In DNA, the CDR3 is TGCGCCAGCACTCACGGGGGGACTAGCGGGGTAGGGGAGCAGTTCTTC.

This clonotype was found many times. The J gene is TRBJ2-1, the V gene TRBV6-6; D perhaps matches TRBD1 (5 bases). The CDR3 spans 13 residues. Germline CDR1 reads MNHNY; CDR2 reads SVGAGI (reference sequence). The ends were cut back, 0 bases at V and 9 bases at J, with 9 bases in the middle. The CDR3 loop reads CASSYSLGPEQFF. In nucleotides, the CDR3 is TGTGCCAGCAGTTACTCTCTGGGGCCTGAGCAGTTCTTC.

This clonotype was counted at least ten times. The chain employs TRBV7-9 and TRBJ2-5, with 9 positions matching TRBD1. The V and J ends lost 3 bases and 5 bases, in that order; junction bases with no gene match: 10. This CDR3 has 16 amino acids. Germline CDR1 reads SEHNR; CDR2 reads FQNEAQ (reference sequence). The CDR3 here is CASSFSRGQGEETQYF. The CDR3 nucleotides read TGTGCCAGCAGCTTTAGCCGGGGACAGGGCGAGGAGACCCAGTACTTC.

This clonotype was picked up a small number of times. This sequence joins TRBV7-8 and TRBJ2-1; D remains unclear. V gave up 4 bases and J gave up 10 bases, with 14 bases separating them. Germline V gene sequence: CDR1 SGHVS, CDR2 FQNEAQ. The CDR3 loop spans 13 amino acids. CDR3 nucleotides: TGTGCCAGCAGCTCCCCGCATAGCCAAGAGCAGTTCTTC. Protein: CASSSPHSQEQFF.